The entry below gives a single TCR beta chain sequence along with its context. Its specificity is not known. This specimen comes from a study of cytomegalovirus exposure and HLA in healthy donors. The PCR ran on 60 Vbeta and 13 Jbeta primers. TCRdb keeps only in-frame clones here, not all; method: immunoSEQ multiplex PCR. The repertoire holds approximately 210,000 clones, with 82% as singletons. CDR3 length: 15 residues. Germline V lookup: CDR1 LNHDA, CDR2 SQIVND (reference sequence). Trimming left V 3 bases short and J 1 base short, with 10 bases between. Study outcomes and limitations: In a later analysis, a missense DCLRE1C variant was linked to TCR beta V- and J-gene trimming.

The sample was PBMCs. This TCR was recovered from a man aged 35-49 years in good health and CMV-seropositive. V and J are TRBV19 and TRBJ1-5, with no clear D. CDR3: CASSIWATSNQPQHF. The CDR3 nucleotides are TGTGCCAGTAGTATTTGGGCAACAAGCAATCAGCCCCAGCATTTT.